This section outlines one T cell receptor (beta chain) sequence together with its context. Its specificity is not known. This specimen comes from a study of T cell repertoires in cytomegalovirus infection. Study at large: Selection of CMV epitopes for the study included recently identified HLA-C-restricted and well-studied HLA-B-restricted ones. Indicated by public TCR beta signatures were CMV infection and matching HLA type.

Study findings and constraints: Cumulative frequency (of public TCR beta family members) identified carriers of CMV plus the relevant HLA. The ex vivo response was dominated by HLA-C-restricted CMV-specific TCR beta clonotypes.

TCRdb re-derived calls from the reads in MiXCR, one entry per CDR3 protein. Found here are 450,000 to 550,000 distinct CDR3 sequences, about 42% of them singletons; the top ten hold just under 45%. The CDR3 runs 15 residues. Germline CDR1 reads SGHTA; CDR2 reads FQGNSA. The germline V and J ends were trimmed by 3 bases and 8 bases, with 19 bases remaining between them. The source material was cultured PBMCs, sampled from culture after CMV antigen stimulation. V gene TRBV7-2 combines with J gene TRBJ1-1; D possibly corresponds to TRBD1 (5 bases). The source is a human donor in good health (CMV status not recorded). Some clones in this sample may be carry-over from other donors' samples. The CDR3 DNA reads as TGTGCCAGCAGCTTGGGGTTCGGGGCGGGAGTGGAAGCTTTCTTT. Translating gives CASSLGFGAGVEAFF.